These 22 T cell receptor beta chains came from one sample sequenced in a study of human T cells and chemical hapten exposure. Via MiXCR, TCRdb re-called the RACE reads, giving one row per CDR3 protein. The sample comprises about 30,000 distinct CDR3 sequences, roughly 5% of which are singletons, and about 13% rests with the top ten. Sample time point: healthy volunteer bleed at 6 weeks. RNA extraction used unfractionated whole blood as the source of total RNA. Sequences were obtained from whole blood. These receptors originate from a human donor in good health. Some clones in this sample may be carry-over from other donors' samples.

This clonotype appeared many times. The chain recombines TRBV7-2 with TRBJ2-7, with 8 bases aligning to TRBD2. Germline V lookup: CDR1 SGHTA, CDR2 FQGNSA. Trimming removed 3 bases from V and 5 bases from J; junction bases left unmatched: 12. This CDR3 is built from 16 residues. CDR3 nucleotide sequence: TGTGCCAGCAGCTTCAGGGGAGAGACTAGCGCACACGAGCAGTACTTC. Its protein is CASSFRGETSAHEQYF.

This chain joins TRBV11-1 and TRBJ1-2; the match to TRBD1 covers 8 bases. There are 14 residues in the CDR3. Per germline, CDR1 SGHAT and CDR2 FQDESV (reference sequence). Trimming at V came to 5 bases and at J to 5 bases, leaving 7 bases not matched to a gene. Here the CDR3 DNA reads TGTGCCAGCAGCCGGAGGACAGGGAGATATGGCTACACCTTC. Residues: CASSRRTGRYGYTF.

This clonotype has a count of ten or more. The V gene is TRBV12-3 or TRBV12-4, the J gene TRBJ2-3, with D perhaps matching TRBD2 (7 bases). V was pared by 3 bases and J by 4 bases, with 11 bases between. CDR3 size: 14 residues. The DNA of the CDR3 is TGTGCCAGCAGTTTTGGGGGGGCTGCAGATACGCAGTATTTT. Its protein is CASSFGGAADTQYF.

This clonotype was picked up many times. The gene calls are TRBV20-1 and TRBJ1-4; 7 nucleotides align to TRBD1. Unmatched junction bases numbered 8, after V lost 6 bases and J lost 4 bases. Per germline, CDR1 DFQATT and CDR2 SNEGSKA (reference sequence). The CDR3 is 14 amino acids. The chain's CDR3 is CSARTRQGNEKLFF. DNA of the CDR3: TGCAGTGCGAGGACGAGACAGGGTAATGAAAAACTGTTTTTT.

At least ten counts were recorded for this clonotype. The chain links TRBV3-1 to TRBJ1-1; D not certain. With 4 bases removed from V and 2 bases from J, the gap between germline ends came to 11 bases. The CDR3 runs to 14 residues. CDR1 is LGHDT, CDR2 YNNKEL, per germline (reference sequence). The CDR3 reads CASSLFRENTEAFF. The DNA of the CDR3 is TGTGCCAGCAGCCTTTTTCGCGAAAACACTGAAGCTTTCTTT.

The chain couples TRBV30 to TRBJ1-2, with a tentative D call TRBD1 (5 bases). The CDR3 contains 13 residues. CDR1 and CDR2 from the germline V gene are GTSNPN and SVGIG (reference sequence). V was shortened by 4 bases and J by 8 bases, with 17 bases between the two germline ends. This CDR3 is CAWKTAGGRGYTF. The CDR3, as DNA: TGTGCCTGGAAGACAGCTGGAGGTAGAGGCTACACCTTC.

This clonotype was detected many times. The CDR3 protein is CSVGQAGDYGYTF. Written as DNA, the CDR3 is TGCAGCGTGGGCCAGGCAGGGGACTATGGCTACACCTTC. The chain combines TRBV29-1 with TRBJ1-2, with a tentative D call TRBD1 (6 bases). Germline CDR1 SQVTM, CDR2 ANQGSEA. This CDR3 spans 13 amino acids. Trimming removed 6 bases at V and 3 bases at J, with 14 bases between.

This clonotype was seen more than once but under ten times. The V gene is TRBV20-1, the J gene TRBJ2-1; D call uncertain. Trimming stripped 5 bases from V and 5 bases from J, with 13 bases between. The CDR3 covers 13 residues. Germline V lookup: CDR1 DFQATT, CDR2 SNEGSKA (reference sequence). The CDR3 DNA follows: TGCAGTGCTCAATCACTACTTAACAATGAGCAGTTCTTC. Translated, it gives CSAQSLLNNEQFF.

This clonotype was detected ten times or more. The V gene is TRBV29-1, the J gene TRBJ1-2; D is undetermined. CDR3 length: 11 residues. V was pared by 7 bases and J by 6 bases, with 12 bases between. The germline gives CDR1 SQVTM, CDR2 ANQGSEA. The CDR3 is CSALSGNGYTF. CDR3 in DNA: TGCAGCGCCTTATCAGGAAATGGCTACACCTTC.

There are a few counts of this clonotype. The chain links TRBV28 to TRBJ1-2; 9 bases match TRBD1. This CDR3 is 14 amino acids long. The junction had 3 bases not matched to a gene; V was cut back by 3 bases and J by 4 bases. CDR1 MDHEN and CDR2 SYDVKM come from the germline V gene. CDR3 sequence (DNA): TGTGCCAGCAGTTTCACAGGGGGCCTCTATGGCTACACCTTC. This translates into CASSFTGGLYGYTF.

By proportion, this clonotype is medium-sized (0.01 to 0.1%). This chain connects TRBV4-3 to TRBJ2-3; D possibly corresponds to TRBD1 (7 bases). Between the trimmed V and J ends, which lost 4 bases and 4 bases, there was a span of 15 bases. The length of the CDR3 is 15 residues. From germline, CDR1 is LGHNA and CDR2 YSLEER. CDR3 sequence reads: CASSPRQGGADTQYF. In DNA form, the CDR3 reads TGCGCCAGCAGCCCTCGACAGGGAGGTGCAGATACGCAGTATTTT.

This chain uses TRBV6-6 with TRBJ2-7, with 7 bases lining up with TRBD2. V lost 7 bases to trimming and J lost 3 bases; unmatched junction nucleotides: 6. Germline V gives CDR1 MNHNY, CDR2 SVGAGI (reference sequence). This CDR3 is built from 13 residues. CDR3 region: CASIMGGGYEQYF. The CDR3 DNA reads as TGTGCCAGCATCATGGGGGGGGGCTACGAGCAGTACTTC.

This clonotype was recorded a few times. The chain couples TRBV7-8 to TRBJ1-5; 12 bases fit TRBD1. There are 15 residues in the CDR3. Germline-derived CDR1 and CDR2 are SGHVS and FQNEAQ. The V segment lost 5 bases and the J segment 6 bases; nucleotides outside the gene matches: 5. This chain's CDR3 is CASSERDRGRQPQHF. The CDR3 DNA follows: TGTGCCAGCAGCGAGAGGGACAGGGGGCGTCAGCCCCAGCATTTT.

This clonotype was detected ten times or more. The chain is built from TRBV6-1 and TRBJ2-3, with 9 bases that match TRBD1. Germline lookup yields CDR1 MNHNS and CDR2 SASEGT. V lost 7 bases to trimming and J lost 1 base; unmatched junction nucleotides: 6. The CDR3 runs to 15 residues. CDR3 residues: CASTSTGGGTDTQYF. For the CDR3, the DNA is TGTGCCAGCACCTCGACAGGGGGAGGCACAGATACGCAGTATTTT.

This clonotype was seen at least ten times. The chain is built from TRBV12-3 or TRBV12-4 and TRBJ1-1, with a weak D call TRBD1 (5 bases). The CDR3 consists of 12 residues. Trimming cost V 6 bases and J 8 bases, with 13 bases left between them. CDR3 residues: CASSAGTTEAFF. The DNA for the CDR3 is TGTGCCAGCAGCGCAGGGACGACAGAAGCTTTCTTT.

This clonotype occurred many times. The rearrangement uses TRBV30 and TRBJ1-2; the D is unclear. From germline, CDR1 is GTSNPN and CDR2 SVGIG (reference sequence). The CDR3 length is 14 residues. Trimming removed 2 bases at V and 0 bases at J, with 10 bases between. The CDR3 protein is CAWSSSRSNYGYTF. The CDR3 DNA sequence: TGTGCCTGGAGTTCTAGCAGATCTAACTATGGCTACACCTTC.

This clonotype was recorded many times. This chain uses TRBV12-3 or TRBV12-4 with TRBJ1-1; D ambiguous. Trimming took 3 bases from V and 1 from J, leaving 9 bases between them. This CDR3 has 14 amino acids. The CDR3 coding sequence is TGTGCCAGCAGTTTCGAGGTAGGGAACACTGAAGCTTTCTTT. It is translated as CASSFEVGNTEAFF.

This chain connects TRBV20-1 to TRBJ2-3, with D possibly TRBD2 on 5 matching bases. Between the trimmed V and J ends, which lost 3 bases and 4 bases, there was a span of 8 bases. There are 12 residues in the CDR3. From germline, CDR1 is DFQATT and CDR2 SNEGSKA (reference sequence). CDR3 nucleotide sequence: TGCAGTGCTAGGGCTAGCTCAGATACGCAGTATTTT. This translates into CSARASSDTQYF.

The chain combines TRBV5-1 with TRBJ1-2; possible D gene TRBD1, 5 bases. Germline V CDR1 and CDR2: SGHRS, YFSETQ. The V and J ends lost 1 base and 2 bases respectively, with 9 bases between them. The CDR3 runs 14 residues. CDR3 nucleotide sequence: TGCGCCAGCAGCTTGTCCGACAGAAACTATGGCTACACCTTC. Amino acid sequence: CASSLSDRNYGYTF.

The chain employs TRBV28 and TRBJ1-4, with TRBD1 matching 7 bases. The CDR3 has 13 residues. V shed 7 bases and J 5 bases; nucleotides not matched to a gene: 4. Germline CDR1 and CDR2: MDHEN and SYDVKM. CDR3 region: CASTPGGNEKLFF. The CDR3, as DNA: TGTGCCAGCACCCCAGGGGGGAATGAAAAACTGTTTTTT.

The chain uses TRBV20-1 and TRBJ2-1, with D perhaps matching TRBD2 (6 bases). Per germline, CDR1 DFQATT and CDR2 SNEGSKA (reference sequence). With 6 bases removed from V and 8 bases from J, the gap between germline ends came to 17 bases. The length of the CDR3 is 13 residues. This chain's CDR3 is CSAGARRGYEQFF. The CDR3 region has the DNA TGCAGTGCCGGGGCTAGGAGGGGCTATGAGCAGTTCTTC.

By sample share, this clonotype is medium-sized. This sequence joins TRBV18 and TRBJ2-3; D possibly corresponds to TRBD1 (6 bases). Germline lookup yields CDR1 KGHSH and CDR2 LQKENI. CDR3 length: 15 amino acids. The V gene lost 3 bases and the J gene lost 2 bases, with 12 bases spanning the gap. The DNA for the CDR3 is TGTGCCAGCTCACCCGACAGGACTTACACAGATACGCAGTATTTT. Residues: CASSPDRTYTDTQYF.